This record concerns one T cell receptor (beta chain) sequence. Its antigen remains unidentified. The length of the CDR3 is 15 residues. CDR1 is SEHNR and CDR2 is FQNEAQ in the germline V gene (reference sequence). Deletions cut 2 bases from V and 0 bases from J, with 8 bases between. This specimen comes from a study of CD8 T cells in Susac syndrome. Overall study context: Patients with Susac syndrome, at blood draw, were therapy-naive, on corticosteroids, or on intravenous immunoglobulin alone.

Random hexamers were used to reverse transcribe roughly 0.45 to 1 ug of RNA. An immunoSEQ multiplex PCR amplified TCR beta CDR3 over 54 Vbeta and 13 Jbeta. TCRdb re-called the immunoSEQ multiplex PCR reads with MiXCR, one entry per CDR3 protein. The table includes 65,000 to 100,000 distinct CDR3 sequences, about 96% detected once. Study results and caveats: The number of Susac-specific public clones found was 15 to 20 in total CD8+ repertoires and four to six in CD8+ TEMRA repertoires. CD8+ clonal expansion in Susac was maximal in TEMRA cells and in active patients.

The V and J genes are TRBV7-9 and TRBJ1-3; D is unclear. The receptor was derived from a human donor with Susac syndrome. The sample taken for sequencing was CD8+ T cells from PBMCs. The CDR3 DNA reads TGTGCCAGCAGCTTAAGCGAAAACTCTGGAAACACCATATATTTT. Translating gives CASSLSENSGNTIYF.